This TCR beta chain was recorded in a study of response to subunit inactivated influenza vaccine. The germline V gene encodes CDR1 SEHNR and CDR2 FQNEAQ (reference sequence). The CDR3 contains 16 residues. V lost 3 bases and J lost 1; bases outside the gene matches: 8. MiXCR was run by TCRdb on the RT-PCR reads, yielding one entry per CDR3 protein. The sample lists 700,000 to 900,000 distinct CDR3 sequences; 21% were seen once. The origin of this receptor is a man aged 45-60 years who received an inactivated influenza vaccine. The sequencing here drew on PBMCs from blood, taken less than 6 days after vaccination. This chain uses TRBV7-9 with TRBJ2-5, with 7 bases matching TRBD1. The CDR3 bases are TGTGCCAGCAGCTTGACTCCAGGGGGTCGCCAAGAGACCCAGTACTTC. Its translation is CASSLTPGGRQETQYF.